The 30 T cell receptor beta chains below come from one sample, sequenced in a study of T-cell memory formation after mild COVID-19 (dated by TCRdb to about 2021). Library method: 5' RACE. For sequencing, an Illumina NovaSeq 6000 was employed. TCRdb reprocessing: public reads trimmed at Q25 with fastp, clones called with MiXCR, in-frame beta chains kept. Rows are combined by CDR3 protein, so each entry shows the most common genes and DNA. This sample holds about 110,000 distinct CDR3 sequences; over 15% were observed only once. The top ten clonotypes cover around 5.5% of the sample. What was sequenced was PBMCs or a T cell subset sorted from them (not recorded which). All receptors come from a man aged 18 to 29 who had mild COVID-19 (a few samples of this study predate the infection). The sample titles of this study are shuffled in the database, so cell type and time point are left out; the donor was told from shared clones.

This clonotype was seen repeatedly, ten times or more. The CDR3 region has the DNA TGCGCCAGCAGCTTGCAGGGCTATGGCTACACCTTC. Its protein product is CASSLQGYGYTF. This chain uses TRBV5-1 with TRBJ1-2; a possible D gene is TRBD1 (5 bases). V lost 1 base to trimming and J lost 4 bases, with 5 bases between them. Germline V gene lookup returns CDR1 SGHRS and CDR2 YFSETQ. The CDR3 has 12 residues.

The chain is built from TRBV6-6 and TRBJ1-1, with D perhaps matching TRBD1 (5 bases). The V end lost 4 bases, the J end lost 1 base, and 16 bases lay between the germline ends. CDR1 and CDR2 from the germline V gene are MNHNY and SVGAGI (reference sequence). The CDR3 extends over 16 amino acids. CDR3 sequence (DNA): TGTGCCAGCAGTTGGGAGTTCGGGGGACCGAACACTGAAGCTTTCTTT. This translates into CASSWEFGGPNTEAFF.

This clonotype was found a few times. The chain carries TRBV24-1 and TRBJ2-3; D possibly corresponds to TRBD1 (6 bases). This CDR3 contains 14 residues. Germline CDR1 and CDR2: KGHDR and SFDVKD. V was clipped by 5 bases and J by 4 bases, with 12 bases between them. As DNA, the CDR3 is TGTGCCACCAGTGCCTACAGGGTTGCAGATACGCAGTATTTT. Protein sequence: CATSAYRVADTQYF.

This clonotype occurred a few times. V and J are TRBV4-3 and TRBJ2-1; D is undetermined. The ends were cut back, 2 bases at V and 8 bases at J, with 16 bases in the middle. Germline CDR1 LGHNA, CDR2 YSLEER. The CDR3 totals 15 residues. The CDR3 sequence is CASSQSPILGHEQFF. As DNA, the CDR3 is TGCGCCAGCAGCCAAAGCCCGATTCTCGGCCATGAGCAGTTCTTC.

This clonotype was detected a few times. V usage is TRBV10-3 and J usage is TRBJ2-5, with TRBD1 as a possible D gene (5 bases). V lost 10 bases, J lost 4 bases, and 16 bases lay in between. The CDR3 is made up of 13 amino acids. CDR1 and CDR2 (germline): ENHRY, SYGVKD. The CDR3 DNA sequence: TGTGCCACCGCCACGACTGGGGCAGAGACCCAGTACTTC. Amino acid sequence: CATATTGAETQYF.

The CDR3 coding sequence is TGTGCCAGCAGCCCTCAGTGGGTGAACACTGAAGCTTTCTTT. The encoded protein is CASSPQWVNTEAFF. This chain connects TRBV2 to TRBJ1-1; D is unclear. The CDR3 is 14 residues long. V was shortened by 6 bases and J by 0 bases, with 11 bases between the two germline ends. Germline CDR1 reads SNHLY; CDR2 reads FYNNEI.

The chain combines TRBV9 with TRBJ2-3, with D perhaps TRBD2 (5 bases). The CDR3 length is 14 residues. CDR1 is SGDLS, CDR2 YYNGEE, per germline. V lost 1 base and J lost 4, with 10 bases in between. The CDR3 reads CASSVRGMADTQYF. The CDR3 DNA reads TGTGCCAGCAGCGTACGAGGGATGGCAGATACGCAGTATTTT.

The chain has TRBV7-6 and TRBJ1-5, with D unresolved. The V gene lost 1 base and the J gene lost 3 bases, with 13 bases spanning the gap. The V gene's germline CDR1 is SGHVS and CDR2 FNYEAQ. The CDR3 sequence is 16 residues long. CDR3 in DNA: TGTGCCAGCAGCTTAGGCGCTCAGAACTCCAATCAGCCCCAGCATTTT. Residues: CASSLGAQNSNQPQHF.

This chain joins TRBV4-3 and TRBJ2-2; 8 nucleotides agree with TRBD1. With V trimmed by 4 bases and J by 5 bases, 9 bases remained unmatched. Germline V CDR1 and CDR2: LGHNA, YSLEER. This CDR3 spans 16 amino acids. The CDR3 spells CASSRLTGGRTGELFF. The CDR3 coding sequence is TGCGCCAGCAGCCGGTTAACAGGGGGAAGAACCGGGGAGCTGTTTTTT.

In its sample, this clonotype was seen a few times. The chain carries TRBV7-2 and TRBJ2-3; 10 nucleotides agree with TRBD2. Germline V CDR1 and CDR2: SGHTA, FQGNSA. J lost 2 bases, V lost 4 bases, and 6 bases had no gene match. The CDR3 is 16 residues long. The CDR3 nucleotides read TGTGCCAGCAGCTCCATAGCGGGGGGCTCCACAGATACGCAGTATTTT. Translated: CASSSIAGGSTDTQYF.

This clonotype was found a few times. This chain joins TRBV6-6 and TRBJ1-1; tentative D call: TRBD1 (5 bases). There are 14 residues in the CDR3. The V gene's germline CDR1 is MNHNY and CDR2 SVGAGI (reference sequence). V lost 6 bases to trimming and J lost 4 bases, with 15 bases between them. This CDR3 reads CASRRGGASTEAFF. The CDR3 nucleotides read TGTGCCAGCAGGCGGGGCGGGGCGAGCACTGAAGCTTTCTTT.

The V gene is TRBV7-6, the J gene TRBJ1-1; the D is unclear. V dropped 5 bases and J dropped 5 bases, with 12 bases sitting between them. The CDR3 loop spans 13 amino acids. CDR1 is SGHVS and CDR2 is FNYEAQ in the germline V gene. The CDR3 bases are TGTGCCAGCAGCCATTTATGGGAAACTGAAGCTTTCTTT. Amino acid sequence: CASSHLWETEAFF. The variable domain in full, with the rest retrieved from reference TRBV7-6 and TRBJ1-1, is GAGVSQSPRYKVTKRGQDVALRCDPISGHVSLYWYRQALGQGPEFLTYFNYEAQQDKSGLPNDRFSAERPEGSISTLTIQRTEQRDSAMYRCASSHLWETEAFFGQGTRLTVV.

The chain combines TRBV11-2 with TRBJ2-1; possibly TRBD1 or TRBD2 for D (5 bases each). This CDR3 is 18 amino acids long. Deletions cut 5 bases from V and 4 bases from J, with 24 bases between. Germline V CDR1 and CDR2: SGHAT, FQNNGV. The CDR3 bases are TGTGCCAGCAGCCCAGGGTACCGGACTGCCCCAAAGTACAATGAGCAGTTCTTC. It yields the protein CASSPGYRTAPKYNEQFF. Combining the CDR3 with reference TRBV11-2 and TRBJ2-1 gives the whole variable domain EAGVAQSPRYKIIEKRQSVAFWCNPISGHATLYWYQQILGQGPKLLIQFQNNGVVDDSQLPKDRFSAERLKGVDSTLKIQPAKLEDSAVYLCASSPGYRTAPKYNEQFFGPGTRLTVL.

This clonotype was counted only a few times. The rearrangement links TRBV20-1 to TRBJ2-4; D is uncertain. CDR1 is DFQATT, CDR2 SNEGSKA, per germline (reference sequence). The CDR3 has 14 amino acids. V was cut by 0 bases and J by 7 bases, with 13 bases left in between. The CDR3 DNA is TGCAGTGCTAGAGATGGGGTAGTTGTTAACATTCAGTACTTC. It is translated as CSARDGVVVNIQYF.

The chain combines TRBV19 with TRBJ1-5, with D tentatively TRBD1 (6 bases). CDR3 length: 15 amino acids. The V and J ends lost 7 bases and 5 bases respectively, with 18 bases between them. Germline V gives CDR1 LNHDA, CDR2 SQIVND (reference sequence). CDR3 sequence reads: CASTPNDRRHQPQHF. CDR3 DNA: TGTGCCAGTACCCCAAACGACAGGCGGCATCAGCCCCAGCATTTT. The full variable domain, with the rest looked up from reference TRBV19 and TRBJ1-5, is DGGITQSPKYLFRKEGQNVTLSCEQNLNHDAMYWYRQDPGQGLRLIYYSQIVNDFQKGDIAEGYSVSREKKESFPLTVTSAQKNPTAFYLCASTPNDRRHQPQHFGDGTRLSIL.

DNA of the CDR3: TGCGCCAGCAGCCGACCTCCGACTGGCTCTGGGGCCAACGTCCTGACTTTC. As protein: CASSRPPTGSGANVLTF. V and J are TRBV4-3 and TRBJ2-6; no clear D. The CDR3 totals 17 residues. Germline values: CDR1 LGHNA, CDR2 YSLEER. V lost 4 bases, J lost 0 bases, and 13 bases lay in between.

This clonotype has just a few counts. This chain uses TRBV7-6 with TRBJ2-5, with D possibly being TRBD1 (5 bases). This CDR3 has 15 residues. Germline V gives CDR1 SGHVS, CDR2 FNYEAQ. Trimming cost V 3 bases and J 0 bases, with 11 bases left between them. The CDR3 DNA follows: TGTGCCAGCAGCTTTAGGGGCCAGTACCAAGAGACCCAGTACTTC. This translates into CASSFRGQYQETQYF.

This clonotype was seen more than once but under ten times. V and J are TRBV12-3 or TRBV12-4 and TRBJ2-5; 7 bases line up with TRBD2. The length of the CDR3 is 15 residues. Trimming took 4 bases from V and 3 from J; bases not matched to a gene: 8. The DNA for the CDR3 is TGTGCCAGCAGTTCCAATCTAGCGGTTGAAGAGACCCAGTACTTC. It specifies CASSSNLAVEETQYF.

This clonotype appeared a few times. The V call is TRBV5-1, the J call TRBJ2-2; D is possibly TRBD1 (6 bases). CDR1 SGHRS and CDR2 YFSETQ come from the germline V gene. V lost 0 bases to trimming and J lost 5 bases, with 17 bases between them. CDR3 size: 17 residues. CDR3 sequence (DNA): TGCGCCAGCAGCTTGGCCGTTCAGGGGAAAAGAACCGGGGAGCTGTTTTTT. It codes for CASSLAVQGKRTGELFF.

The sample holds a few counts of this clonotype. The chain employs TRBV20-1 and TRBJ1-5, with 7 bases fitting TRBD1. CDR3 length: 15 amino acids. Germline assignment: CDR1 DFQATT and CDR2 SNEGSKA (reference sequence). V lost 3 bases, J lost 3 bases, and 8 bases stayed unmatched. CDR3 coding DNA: TGCAGTGCTAGGGACAGGCCCCAACTCAATCAGCCCCAGCATTTT. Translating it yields CSARDRPQLNQPQHF.

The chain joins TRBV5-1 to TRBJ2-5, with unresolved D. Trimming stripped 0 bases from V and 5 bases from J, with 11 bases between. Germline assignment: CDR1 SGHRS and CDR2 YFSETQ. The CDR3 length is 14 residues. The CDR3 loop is CASSLEPPTETQYF. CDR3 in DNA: TGCGCCAGCAGCTTGGAGCCCCCAACGGAGACCCAGTACTTC.

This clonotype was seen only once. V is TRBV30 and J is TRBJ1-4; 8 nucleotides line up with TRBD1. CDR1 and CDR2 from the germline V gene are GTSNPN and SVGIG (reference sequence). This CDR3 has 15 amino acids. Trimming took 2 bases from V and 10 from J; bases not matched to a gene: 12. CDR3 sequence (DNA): TGTGCCTGGAGTTCTCCAGGGGGCCTTGGAGGAAAACTGTTTTTT. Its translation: CAWSSPGGLGGKLFF.

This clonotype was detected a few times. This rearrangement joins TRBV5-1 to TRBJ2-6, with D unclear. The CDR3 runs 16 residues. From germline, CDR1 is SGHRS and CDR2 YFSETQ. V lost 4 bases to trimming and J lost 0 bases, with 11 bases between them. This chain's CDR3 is CASSHRGSSGANVLTF. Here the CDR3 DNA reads TGCGCCAGCAGCCACCGAGGTAGCTCTGGGGCCAACGTCCTGACTTTC.

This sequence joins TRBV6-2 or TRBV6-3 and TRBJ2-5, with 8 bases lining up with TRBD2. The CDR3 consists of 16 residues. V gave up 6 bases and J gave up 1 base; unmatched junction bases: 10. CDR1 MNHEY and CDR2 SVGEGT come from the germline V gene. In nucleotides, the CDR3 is TGTGCCAGCAGCCTACGGGAGGCGGGGGGCCAAGAGACCCAGTACTTC. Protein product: CASSLREAGGQETQYF.

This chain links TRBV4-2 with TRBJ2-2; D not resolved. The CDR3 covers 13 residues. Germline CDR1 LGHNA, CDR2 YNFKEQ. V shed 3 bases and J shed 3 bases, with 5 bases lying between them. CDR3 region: CASSQGHTGELFF. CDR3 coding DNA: TGTGCCAGCAGCCAGGGCCACACCGGGGAGCTGTTTTTT.

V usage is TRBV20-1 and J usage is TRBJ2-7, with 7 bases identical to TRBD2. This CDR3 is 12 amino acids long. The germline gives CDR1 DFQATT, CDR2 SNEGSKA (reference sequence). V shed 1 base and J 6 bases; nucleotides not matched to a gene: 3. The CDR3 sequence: CSARAWEGEQYV. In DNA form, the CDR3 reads TGCAGTGCTAGAGCTTGGGAGGGCGAGCAGTACGTC.

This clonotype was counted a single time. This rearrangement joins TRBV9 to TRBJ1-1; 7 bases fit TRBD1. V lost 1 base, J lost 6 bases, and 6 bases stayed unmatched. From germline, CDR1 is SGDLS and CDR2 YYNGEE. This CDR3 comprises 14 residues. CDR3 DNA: TGTGCCAGCAGCGTAACCGGGACAGAAGCTGAAGCTTTCTTT. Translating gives CASSVTGTEAEAFF. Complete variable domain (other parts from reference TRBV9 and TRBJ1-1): DSGVTQTPKHLITATGQRVTLRCSPRSGDLSVYWYQQSLDQGLQFLIQYYNGEERAKGNILERFSAQQFPDLHSELNLSSLELGDSALYFCASSVTGTEAEAFFGQGTRLTVV.

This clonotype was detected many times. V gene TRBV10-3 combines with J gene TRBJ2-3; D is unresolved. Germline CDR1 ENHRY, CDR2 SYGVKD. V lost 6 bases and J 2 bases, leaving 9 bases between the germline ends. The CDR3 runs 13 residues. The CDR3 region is CAISPPNTDTQYF. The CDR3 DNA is TGTGCCATCAGCCCTCCCAACACAGATACGCAGTATTTT.

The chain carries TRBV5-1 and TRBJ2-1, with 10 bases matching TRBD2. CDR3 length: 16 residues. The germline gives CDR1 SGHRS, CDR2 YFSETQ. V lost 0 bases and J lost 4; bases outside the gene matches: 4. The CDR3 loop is CASSLGSSGGYNEQFF. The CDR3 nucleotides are TGCGCCAGCAGCTTGGGGAGTAGCGGGGGGTACAATGAGCAGTTCTTC.

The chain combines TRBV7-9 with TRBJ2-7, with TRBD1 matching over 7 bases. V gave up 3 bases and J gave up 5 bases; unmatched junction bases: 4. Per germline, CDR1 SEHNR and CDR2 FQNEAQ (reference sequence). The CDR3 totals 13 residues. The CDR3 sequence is CASSFDRVDEQYF. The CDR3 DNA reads TGTGCCAGCAGCTTCGACAGGGTCGACGAGCAGTACTTC. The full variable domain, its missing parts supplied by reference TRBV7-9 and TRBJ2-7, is DTGVSQNPRHKITKRGQNVTFRCDPISEHNRLYWYRQTLGQGPEFLTYFQNEAQLEKSRLLSDRFSAERPKGSFSTLEIQRTEQGDSAMYLCASSFDRVDEQYFGPGTRLTVT.